This T cell receptor beta chain was identified during a study of blood T cell repertoires in COVID-19. Trimming took 2 bases from V and 5 from J; bases not matched to a gene: 10. The CDR3 totals 16 residues. The V gene's germline CDR1 is SEHNR and CDR2 FQNEAQ (reference sequence). In the source study's methods: Reference gene primer amplification gave nucleated cell count estimates. The table came from immunoSEQ multiplex PCR; TCRdb's copy has only in-frame clones and leaves some out. That table is the source of V, J and clone size, and D and trimming were worked out from the DNA. The data contain 200,000 to 250,000 clones, 80% to 90% of them seen just once; the ten biggest clones take up about 4.5%.

This sequence was found in a man in his fifties or sixties with acute or convalescent COVID-19. V usage is TRBV7-9 and J usage is TRBJ2-7; 9 nucleotides agree with TRBD2. The specimen was peripheral blood. Written as DNA, the CDR3 is TGTGCCAGCAGCTTATCAGCGGGGGGAGGTAAAGACGAGCAGTACTTC. Translating gives CASSLSAGGGKDEQYF.